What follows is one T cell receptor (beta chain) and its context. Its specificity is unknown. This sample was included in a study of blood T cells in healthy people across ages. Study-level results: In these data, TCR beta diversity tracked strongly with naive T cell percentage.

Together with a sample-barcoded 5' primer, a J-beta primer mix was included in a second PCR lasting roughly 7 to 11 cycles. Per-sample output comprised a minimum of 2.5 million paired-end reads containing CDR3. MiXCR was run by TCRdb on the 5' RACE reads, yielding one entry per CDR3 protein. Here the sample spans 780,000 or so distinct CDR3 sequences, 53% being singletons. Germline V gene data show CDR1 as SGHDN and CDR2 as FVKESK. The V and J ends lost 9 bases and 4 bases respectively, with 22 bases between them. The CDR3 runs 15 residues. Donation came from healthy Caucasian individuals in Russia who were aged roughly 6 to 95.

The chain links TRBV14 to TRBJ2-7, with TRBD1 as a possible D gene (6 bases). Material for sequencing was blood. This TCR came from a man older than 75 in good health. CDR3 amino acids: CARRGLGYGPYEQYF. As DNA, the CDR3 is TGTGCCAGGAGGGGGTTGGGCTACGGACCATACGAGCAGTACTTC.